Included here is one TCR beta chain sequence, with context. Its specificity is unknown. TCRdb re-called the PCR reads via MiXCR. The sample has around 17,000 clones; around 23% are singletons. This entry is derived from a study of metastatic and nonmetastatic thyroid tumors. Prior to thyroid surgery, none of the patients had received any treatment. CDR1 and CDR2 from the germline V gene are SGHAT and FQNNGV. Trimming pared 7 bases from V and 3 bases from J, leaving 19 bases between. This CDR3 has 15 amino acids. Study-level points and caveats: A significant increase in TCR beta diversity was reportedly seen in malignant thyroid tumors relative to benign nodules, in blood and tumor.

The receptor's source is a female donor with papillary thyroid cancer or a benign thyroid nodule (not recorded which). Some clones in this sample may be carry-over from other donors' samples. Input material: adjacent normal tissue. The chain links TRBV11-2 to TRBJ2-7; D perhaps matches TRBD2 (6 bases). CDR3 loop: CASTSPLGLFYEQYF. In nucleotides, the CDR3 is TGTGCCAGCACATCACCCTTGGGACTGTTCTACGAGCAGTACTTC.